The present T cell receptor (beta chain) was sequenced within a study of control samples from healthy donors and cancer patients. This CDR3 contains 15 residues. Germline V gene lookup returns CDR1 SGHDN and CDR2 FVKESK. V shed 2 bases and J shed 5 bases, with 12 bases lying between them. The protocol was immunoSEQ multiplex PCR, while the TCRdb copy is restricted to in-frame clones and leaves out a portion. The top ten clones hold about 0.92% of a sample with more than 70,000 clones, 91% of them seen once. The clonotype was recovered from a woman aged 30 to 39 in good health. Sequencing input: blood. The rearrangement links TRBV14 to TRBJ2-2, with D perhaps TRBD1 (5 bases). This CDR3 reads CASSQQAGPTGELFF. Here the CDR3 DNA reads TGTGCCAGCAGCCAACAGGCAGGGCCTACCGGGGAGCTGTTTTTT.